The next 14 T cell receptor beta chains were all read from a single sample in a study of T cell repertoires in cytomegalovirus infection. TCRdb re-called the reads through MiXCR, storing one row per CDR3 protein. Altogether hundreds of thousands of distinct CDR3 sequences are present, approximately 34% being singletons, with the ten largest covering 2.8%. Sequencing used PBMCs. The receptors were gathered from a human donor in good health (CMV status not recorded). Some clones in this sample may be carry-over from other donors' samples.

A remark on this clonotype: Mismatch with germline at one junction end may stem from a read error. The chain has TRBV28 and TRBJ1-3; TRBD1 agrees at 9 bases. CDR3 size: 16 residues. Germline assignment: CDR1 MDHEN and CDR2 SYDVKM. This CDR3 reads CASSASGQGFGITIYF. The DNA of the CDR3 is TGTGCCAGCAGTGCCTCGGGACAGGGCTTTGGAATCACCATATATTTT.

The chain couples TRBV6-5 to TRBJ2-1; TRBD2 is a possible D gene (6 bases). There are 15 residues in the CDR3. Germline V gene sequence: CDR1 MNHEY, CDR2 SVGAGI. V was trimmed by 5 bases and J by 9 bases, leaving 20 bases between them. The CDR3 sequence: CASSRRAGPKVEQFF. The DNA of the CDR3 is TGTGCCAGCAGTAGGAGGGCGGGCCCTAAGGTTGAGCAGTTCTTC.

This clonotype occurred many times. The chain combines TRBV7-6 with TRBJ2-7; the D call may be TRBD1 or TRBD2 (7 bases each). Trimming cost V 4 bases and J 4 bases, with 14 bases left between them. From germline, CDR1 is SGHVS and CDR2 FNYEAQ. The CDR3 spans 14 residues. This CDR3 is CASSSGGGHYEQYF. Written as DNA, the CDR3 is TGTGCCAGCAGCTCAGGGGGGGGGCATTACGAGCAGTACTTC.

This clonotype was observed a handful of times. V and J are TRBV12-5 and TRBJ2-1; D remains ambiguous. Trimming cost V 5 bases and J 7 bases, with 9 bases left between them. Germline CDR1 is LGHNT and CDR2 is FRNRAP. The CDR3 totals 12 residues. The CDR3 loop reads CASGPNGNEQFF. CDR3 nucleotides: TGTGCTAGTGGTCCGAACGGAAATGAGCAGTTCTTC.

The CDR3: CASSVDGRAGYGYTF. The CDR3 coding sequence is TGTGCCAGCAGCGTAGACGGCAGGGCGGGCTATGGCTACACCTTC. The chain combines TRBV9 with TRBJ1-2, with a possible D match to TRBD1 (5 bases). Germline V lookup: CDR1 SGDLS, CDR2 YYNGEE. The CDR3 spans 15 residues. V lost 0 bases to trimming and J lost 4 bases, with 13 bases between them.

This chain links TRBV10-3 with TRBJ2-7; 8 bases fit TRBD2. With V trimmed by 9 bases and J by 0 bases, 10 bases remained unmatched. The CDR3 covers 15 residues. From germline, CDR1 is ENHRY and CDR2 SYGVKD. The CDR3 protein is CAIASSGSSSYEQYF. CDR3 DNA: TGTGCCATTGCTTCTAGCGGGTCGAGCTCCTACGAGCAGTACTTC.

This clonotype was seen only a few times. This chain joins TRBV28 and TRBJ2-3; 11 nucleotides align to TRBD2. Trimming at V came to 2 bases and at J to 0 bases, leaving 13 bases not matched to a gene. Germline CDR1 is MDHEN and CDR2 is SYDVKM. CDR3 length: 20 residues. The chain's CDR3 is CASSLPLRTSGHPSTDTQYF. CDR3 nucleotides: TGTGCCAGCAGTTTACCATTGAGGACTAGCGGGCATCCTAGCACAGATACGCAGTATTTT. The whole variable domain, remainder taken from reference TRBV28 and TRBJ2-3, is DVKVTQSSRYLVKRTGEKVFLECVQDMDHENMFWYRQDPGLGLRLIYFSYDVKMKEKGDIPEGYSVSREKKERFSLILESASTNQTSMYLCASSLPLRTSGHPSTDTQYFGPGTRLTVL.

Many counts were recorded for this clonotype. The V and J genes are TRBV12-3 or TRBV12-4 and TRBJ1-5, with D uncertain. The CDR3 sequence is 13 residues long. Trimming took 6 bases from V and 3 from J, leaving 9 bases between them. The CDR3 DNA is TGTGCCAGCAGCCGAATGGACAATCAGCCCCAGCATTTT. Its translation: CASSRMDNQPQHF.

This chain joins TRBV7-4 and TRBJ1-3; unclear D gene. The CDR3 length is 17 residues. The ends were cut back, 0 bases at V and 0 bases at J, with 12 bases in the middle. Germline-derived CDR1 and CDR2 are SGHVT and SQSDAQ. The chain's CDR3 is CASSLAARSSSGNTIYF. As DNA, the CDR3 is TGTGCCAGCAGCTTAGCGGCGAGGTCCAGCTCTGGAAACACCATATATTTT.

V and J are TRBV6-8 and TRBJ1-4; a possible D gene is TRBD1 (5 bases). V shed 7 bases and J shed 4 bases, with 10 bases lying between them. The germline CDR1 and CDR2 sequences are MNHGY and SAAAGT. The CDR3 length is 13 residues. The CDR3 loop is CASTNQGNEKLFF. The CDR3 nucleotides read TGTGCCAGCACCAACCAGGGTAATGAAAAACTGTTTTTT.

The CDR3, as DNA: TGTGCCAGCAGCTCCACGGGGGGGAGGAACATTCAGTACTTC. Its protein product is CASSSTGGRNIQYF. This rearrangement joins TRBV28 to TRBJ2-4, with 8 bases matching TRBD2. Germline V gives CDR1 MDHEN, CDR2 SYDVKM. This CDR3 comprises 14 residues. V shed 6 bases and J 7 bases; nucleotides not matched to a gene: 8.

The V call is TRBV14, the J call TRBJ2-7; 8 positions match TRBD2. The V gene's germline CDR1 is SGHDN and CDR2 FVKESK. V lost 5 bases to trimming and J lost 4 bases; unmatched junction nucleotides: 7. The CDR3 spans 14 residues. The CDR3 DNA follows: TGTGCCAGCAGCGAAAGCGGGAGAAGGTACGAGCAGTACTTC. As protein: CASSESGRRYEQYF. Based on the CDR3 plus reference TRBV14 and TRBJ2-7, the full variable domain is EAGVTQFPSHSVIEKGQTVTLRCDPISGHDNLYWYRRVMGKEIKFLLHFVKESKQDESGMPNNRFLAERTGGTYSTLKVQPAELEDSGVYFCASSESGRRYEQYFGPGTRLTVT.

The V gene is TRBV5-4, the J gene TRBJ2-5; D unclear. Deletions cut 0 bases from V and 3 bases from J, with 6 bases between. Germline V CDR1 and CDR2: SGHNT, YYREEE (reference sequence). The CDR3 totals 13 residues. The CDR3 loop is CASSLGLEETQYF. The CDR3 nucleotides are TGTGCCAGCAGCTTGGGCTTAGAAGAGACCCAGTACTTC. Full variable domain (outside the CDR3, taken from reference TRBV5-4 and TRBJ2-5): ETGVTQSPTHLIKTRGQQVTLRCSSQSGHNTVSWYQQALGQGPQFIFQYYREEENGRGNFPPRFSGLQFPNYSSELNVNALELDDSALYLCASSLGLEETQYFGPGTRLLVL.

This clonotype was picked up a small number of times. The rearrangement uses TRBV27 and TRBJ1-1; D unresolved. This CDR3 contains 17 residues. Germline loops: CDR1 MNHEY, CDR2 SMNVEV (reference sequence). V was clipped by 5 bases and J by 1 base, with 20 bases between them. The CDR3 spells CASSHGISEGRNTEAFF. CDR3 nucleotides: TGTGCCAGCAGTCACGGCATTTCCGAAGGGCGGAACACTGAAGCTTTCTTT.